This T cell receptor beta chain was obtained from a study of shared clonotypes between healthy human individuals. Assay: immunoSEQ multiplex PCR; the TCRdb copy retains only in-frame clones and omits some. The sample has more than 2,000,000 clones; approximately 95% are singletons. The V end lost 2 bases, the J end lost 2 bases, and 13 bases lay between the germline ends. Germline values: CDR1 MNHEY, CDR2 SVGAGI. The CDR3 is made up of 15 amino acids. V is TRBV6-5 and J is TRBJ2-7; D might be TRBD1 (5 bases). The sequence derives from a man younger than 35 in good health. Some clones in this sample may be carry-over from other donors' samples. What was sequenced was naive CD4+ T cells from PBMCs. Subset given: CD45RA+ positively selected. In DNA, the CDR3 is TGTGCCAGCAGTTACGAGTCAGGGTCGACCTACGAGCAGTACTTC. It encodes CASSYESGSTYEQYF.